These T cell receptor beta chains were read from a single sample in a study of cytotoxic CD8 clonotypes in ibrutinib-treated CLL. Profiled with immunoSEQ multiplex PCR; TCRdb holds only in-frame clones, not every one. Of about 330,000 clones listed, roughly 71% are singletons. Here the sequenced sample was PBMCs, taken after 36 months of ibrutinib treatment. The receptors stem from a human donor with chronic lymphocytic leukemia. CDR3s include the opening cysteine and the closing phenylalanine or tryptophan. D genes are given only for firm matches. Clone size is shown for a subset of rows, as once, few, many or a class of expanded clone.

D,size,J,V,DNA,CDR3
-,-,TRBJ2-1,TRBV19,TGTGCCAGTACCCGGCACCTGAGCTCCTACAATGAGCAGTTCTTC,CASTRHLSSYNEQFF
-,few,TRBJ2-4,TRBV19,TGTGCCAGTAGTTTAGGGACCCCCGTCGACATTCAGTACTTC,CASSLGTPVDIQYF
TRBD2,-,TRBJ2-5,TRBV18,TGTGCCAGCTCACCAACGTGGGGGGGAGAGACCCAGTACTTC,CASSPTWGGETQYF
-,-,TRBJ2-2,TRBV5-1,TGCGCCAGCTCCGGACCGAACACCGGGGAGCTGTTTTTT,CASSGPNTGELFF
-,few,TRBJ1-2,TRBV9,TGTGCCAGCAGCCCTTCCACCACAGGGAATGGCTACACCTTC,CASSPSTTGNGYTF
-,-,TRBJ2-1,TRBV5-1,TGCGCCAGCCAGCAAATTCTAGCATTCTCCTACAATGAGCAGTTCTTC,CASQQILAFSYNEQFF
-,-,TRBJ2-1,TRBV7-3,TGTGCCAGCAGCTTAGGACGGGGGATCGATGAGCAGTTCTTC,CASSLGRGIDEQFF
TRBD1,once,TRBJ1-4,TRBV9,TGTGCCAGCAGCGGGGACAGGGGGCCGACTAATGAAAAACTGTTTTTT,CASSGDRGPTNEKLFF
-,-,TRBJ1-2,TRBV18,TGTGCCAGCTCACCAGAAGGGACCTATGGCTACACCTTC,CASSPEGTYGYTF
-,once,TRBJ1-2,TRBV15,TGTGCCACCAGCAGAGTGAGGTTTACGGGCCCCGGGGGGGGCTACACCTTC,CATSRVRFTGPGGGYTF
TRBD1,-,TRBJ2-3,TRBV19,TGTGCCAGTAGTATCGGGACAGGACGAGCTAGCACAGATACGCAGTATTTT,CASSIGTGRASTDTQYF
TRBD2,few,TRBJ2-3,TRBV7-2,TGTGCCAGCAATAGCGGGAGGGCCTCAGATACGCAGTATTTT,CASNSGRASDTQYF
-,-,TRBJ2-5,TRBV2,TGTGCCAGCAGTGGGGCGAACCAGTGGACCCAGTACTTC,CASSGANQWTQYF
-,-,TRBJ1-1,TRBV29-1,TGCAGCGTTGTGGATATTTCCACTGAAGCTTTCTTT,CSVVDISTEAFF
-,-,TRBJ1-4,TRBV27,TGTGCCAGCAGTTTATCGTTTAGGGACGAAAAACTGTTTTTT,CASSLSFRDEKLFF
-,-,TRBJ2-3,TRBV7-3,TGTGCCAGCAGCCGGCTTCCCCAAGATACGCAGTATTTT,CASSRLPQDTQYF
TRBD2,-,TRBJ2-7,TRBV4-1,TGCGCCAGCAGCCGACGGACTAGCGGCTCCTACGAGCAGTACTTC,CASSRRTSGSYEQYF
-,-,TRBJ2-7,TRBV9,TGTGCCAGCAGCGTAGCAGGGGGGGCTAGCGACGAGCAGTACTTC,CASSVAGGASDEQYF
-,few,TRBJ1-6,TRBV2,TGTGCCAGCAGCGCCCCACCGCCGGGGGTGCAGGGGCTAGGCTATAATTCACCCCTCCACTTT,CASSAPPPGVQGLGYNSPLHF
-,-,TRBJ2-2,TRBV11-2,TGTGCCAGCAGCTTAGCAGCTAGCAGTAGCCTAAACACCGGGGAGCTGTTTTTT,CASSLAASSSLNTGELFF
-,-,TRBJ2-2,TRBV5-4,TGTGCCAGCAGCTCCCTGACAGCGAACACCGGGGAGCTGTTTTTT,CASSSLTANTGELFF
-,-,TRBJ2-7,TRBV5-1,TGCGCCAGCAGCTTAAACTACCGGGGGTACGAGCAGTACTTC,CASSLNYRGYEQYF
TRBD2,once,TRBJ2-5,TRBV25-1,TGTGCCAGCAGTGATAGCGGGGGGGCCCGGGAGACCCAGTACTTC,CASSDSGGARETQYF
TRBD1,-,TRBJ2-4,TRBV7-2,TGTGCCAGCAGCGTGCGGACAGGGGGCTTGAACATTCAGTACTTC,CASSVRTGGLNIQYF
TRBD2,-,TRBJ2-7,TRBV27,TGTGCCAGCAGTTTAAGCGGGGGGGGACCCTACGAGCAGTACTTC,CASSLSGGGPYEQYF
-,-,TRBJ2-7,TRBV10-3,TGTGCCATCAGTGAGGGGCAGGGGCGGGGTTACGAGCAGTACTTC,CAISEGQGRGYEQYF
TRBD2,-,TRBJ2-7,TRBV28,TGTGCCAGCAGTCTAGCGGGAGGGTTTCACGAGCAGTACTTC,CASSLAGGFHEQYF
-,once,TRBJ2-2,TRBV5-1,TGCGCCAGCAGCTTGGCCGGTTTCACCGGGGAGCTGTTTTTT,CASSLAGFTGELFF